This is a list of T cell receptor beta chains from one sample in a study of human T cells and chemical hapten exposure. TCRdb re-called the RACE reads through MiXCR, storing one row per CDR3 protein. This table holds over 300,000 distinct CDR3 sequences, more than 4.5% found once. Sequencing was performed on whole blood, taken in connection with sensitization to the hapten diphenylcyclopropenone (DPC). These receptors originate from a woman in her fifties or sixties with alopecia areata. Some clones in this sample may be carry-over from other donors' samples. The CDR3 runs from the conserved cysteine through the conserved F or W. D genes are given only for firm matches. The size field is filled for only some rows; it gives once, few, many or a size class.

d_gene: -; v_gene: TRBV27; j_gene: TRBJ2-7; abundance: few; len: 14; CDR3nt: TGTGCCAGCAGTTTAGGGTACCCCTCCTACGAGCAGTACTTC; CDR3aa: CASSLGYPSYEQYF
d_gene: -; v_gene: TRBV20-1; j_gene: TRBJ2-2; abundance: few; len: 13; CDR3nt: TGCAGTGTCAGACGAGCGAACACCGGGGAGCTGTTTTTT; CDR3aa: CSVRRANTGELFF
d_gene: -; v_gene: TRBV6-5; j_gene: TRBJ1-2; abundance: -; len: 15; CDR3nt: TGTGCCAGCAGTTACACGACAGGTTATGGGTATGGCTACACCTTC; CDR3aa: CASSYTTGYGYGYTF
d_gene: -; v_gene: TRBV15; j_gene: TRBJ1-2; abundance: few; len: 13; CDR3nt: TGTGCCACCAGCCATGGGGTAAACTATGGCTACACCTTC; CDR3aa: CATSHGVNYGYTF
d_gene: -; v_gene: TRBV11-2; j_gene: TRBJ1-6; abundance: many; len: 16; CDR3nt: TGTGCCAGCAGCTTAGAACCGGGAAACCATAATTCACCCCTCCACTTT; CDR3aa: CASSLEPGNHNSPLHF
d_gene: TRBD2; v_gene: TRBV5-4; j_gene: TRBJ2-7; abundance: few; len: 13; CDR3nt: TGTGCCAGCAGCTCAAGTGGGATGCGGGAGTGGGATTTC; CDR3aa: CASSSSGMREWDF
d_gene: -; v_gene: TRBV20-1; j_gene: TRBJ2-3; abundance: many; len: 16; CDR3nt: TGCAGTGCTCTCTCCCGGGGTAGCGGTGGGACAGATACGCAGTATTTT; CDR3aa: CSALSRGSGGTDTQYF
d_gene: -; v_gene: TRBV28; j_gene: TRBJ2-2; abundance: -; len: 12; CDR3nt: TGTGCCAGTCAAAGTCTTACCGGGGAGCTGTTTTTT; CDR3aa: CASQSLTGELFF
d_gene: -; v_gene: TRBV2; j_gene: TRBJ2-2; abundance: few; len: 15; CDR3nt: TGTGCCAGCAGTGAGCGCGGGGGCCTGGACGGGGAGCTGTTTTTT; CDR3aa: CASSERGGLDGELFF
d_gene: -; v_gene: TRBV6-1; j_gene: TRBJ1-2; abundance: -; len: 15; CDR3nt: TGTGCCAGCAGTGAAGGCACACAGGCGGCCTATGGCTACACCTTC; CDR3aa: CASSEGTQAAYGYTF
d_gene: -; v_gene: TRBV7-2; j_gene: TRBJ2-3; abundance: -; len: 14; CDR3nt: TGTGCCAGCAGCTTAGGGGGCTTCACAGATACGCAGTATTTT; CDR3aa: CASSLGGFTDTQYF
d_gene: -; v_gene: TRBV21-1; j_gene: TRBJ2-5; abundance: -; len: 15; CDR3nt: TGTGCCAGCAGCGGACCATGGACAGGCCAAGAGACCCAGTACTTC; CDR3aa: CASSGPWTGQETQYF
d_gene: TRBD1; v_gene: TRBV7-2; j_gene: TRBJ1-4; abundance: many; len: 14; CDR3nt: TGTGCCAGCTCCCAAAGGACAGGGAATGAAAAACTGTTTTTT; CDR3aa: CASSQRTGNEKLFF
d_gene: -; v_gene: TRBV5-4; j_gene: TRBJ2-2; abundance: many; len: 17; CDR3nt: TGTGCCAGCAGCTCCTCCGTTATCGCAGCGAACACCGGGGAGCTGTTTTTT; CDR3aa: CASSSSVIAANTGELFF
d_gene: TRBD1; v_gene: TRBV12-3/TRBV12-4; j_gene: TRBJ1-2; abundance: few; len: 16; CDR3nt: TGTGCCAGCAGTTTATCCTGGACAGGGGCTAACTATGGCTACACCTTC; CDR3aa: CASSLSWTGANYGYTF
d_gene: -; v_gene: TRBV20-1; j_gene: TRBJ1-2; abundance: few; len: 13; CDR3nt: TGCAGTGCTAGAACAGGACTGAGCTATGGCTACACCTTC; CDR3aa: CSARTGLSYGYTF
d_gene: -; v_gene: TRBV10-2; j_gene: TRBJ2-4; abundance: -; len: 11; CDR3nt: TGCGCCAGCAGTGAAAAGGCGCACCAGTACTTC; CDR3aa: CASSEKAHQYF
d_gene: -; v_gene: TRBV4-1; j_gene: TRBJ2-3; abundance: -; len: 14; CDR3nt: TGCGCCAGCAGCCAAGATTGGAACCCAGATACGCAGTATTTT; CDR3aa: CASSQDWNPDTQYF